This paragraph reports one T cell receptor (beta chain). The antigen is not known. Assay: immunoSEQ multiplex PCR; the TCRdb copy retains only in-frame clones and omits some. The data show about 24,000 clones, 88% seen once. This CDR3 comprises 14 residues. The data were obtained in a study of T cells in localized non-small cell lung cancer. Study-wide results and limits: Among the tissues sampled, uninvolved adjacent lung had the highest T cell clonality, above tumor. Out of the top 100 tumor clones, a median 57 were seen in adjacent lung.

Sequences were derived from peripheral blood mononuclear cells, sampled before any cancer treatment. This chain uses TRBV21-1 with TRBJ2-3; TRBD2 is the table's D call and was not checked against the DNA. TRBV21-1 is listed as a pseudogene. This receptor was obtained from a woman between 35 and 75 years old with stage III lung adenocarcinoma. The CDR3 reads CASFLRERIDTQYF. The CDR3 DNA reads TGTGCCAGCTTTCTACGGGAGAGAATAGATACGCAGTATTTT.